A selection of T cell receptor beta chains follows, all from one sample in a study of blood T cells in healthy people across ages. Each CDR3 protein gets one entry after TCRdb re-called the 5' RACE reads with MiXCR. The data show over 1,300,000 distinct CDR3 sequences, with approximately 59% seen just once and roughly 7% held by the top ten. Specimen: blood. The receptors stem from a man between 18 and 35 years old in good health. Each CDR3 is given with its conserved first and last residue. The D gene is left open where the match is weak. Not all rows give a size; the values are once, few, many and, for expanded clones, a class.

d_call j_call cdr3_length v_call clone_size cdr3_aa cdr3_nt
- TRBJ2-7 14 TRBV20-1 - CSAQSSRGSYEQYF TGCAGTGCTCAGTCTTCCCGAGGCTCCTACGAGCAGTACTTC
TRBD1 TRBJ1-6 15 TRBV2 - CASRLDRGGNSPLHF TGTGCCAGCAGACTTGACAGGGGGGGAAATTCACCCCTCCACTTT
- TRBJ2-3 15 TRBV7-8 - CASSSGRASTDTQYF TGTGCCAGCAGCTCCGGACGGGCCAGCACAGATACGCAGTATTTT
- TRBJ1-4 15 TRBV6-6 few CASSYSQGINEKLFF TGTGCCAGCAGTTACTCGCAGGGAATTAATGAAAAACTGTTTTTT
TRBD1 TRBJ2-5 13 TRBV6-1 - CATRDRGYNEQYF TGTGCCACCCGGGACAGGGGTTACAATGAGCAGTACTTC
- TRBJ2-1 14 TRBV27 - CASSPRLQVYEQFF TGTGCCAGCAGTCCTCGACTACAGGTCTATGAGCAGTTCTTC
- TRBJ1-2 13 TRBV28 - CASSSGPYYGYTF TGTGCCAGCAGTTCCGGACCTTACTATGGCTACACCTTC
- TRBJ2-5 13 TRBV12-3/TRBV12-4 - CASRLLGQETQYF TGTGCCAGCAGATTACTAGGGCAAGAGACCCAGTACTTC
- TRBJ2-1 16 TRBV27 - CASSLYGRRSYNEQFF TGTGCCAGCAGTTTATACGGGCGGAGATCCTACAATGAGCAGTTCTTC
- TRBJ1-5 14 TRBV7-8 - CASSPDPSNQPQHF TGTGCCAGCAGCCCTGACCCTAGCAATCAGCCCCAGCATTTT
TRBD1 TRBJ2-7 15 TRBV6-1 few CATTLNRGPSEEQYF TGTGCCACCACTCTCAACAGGGGGCCCTCAGAGGAGCAGTACTTC
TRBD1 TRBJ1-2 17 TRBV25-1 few CASSPTGQGASMGGYTF TGTGCCAGCAGTCCCACGGGACAGGGGGCGAGTATGGGTGGCTACACCTTC
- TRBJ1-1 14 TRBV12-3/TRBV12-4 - CASSSTRMNTEAFF TGTGCCAGCAGTTCGACCAGGATGAACACTGAAGCTTTCTTT
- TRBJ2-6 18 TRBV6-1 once CASSLPQGGTPGANVLTF TGTGCCAGCAGTCTCCCCCAAGGGGGAACTCCTGGGGCCAACGTCCTGACTTTC
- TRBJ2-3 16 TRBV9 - CASSTKPGRTTDTQYF TGTGCCAGCAGCACAAAACCGGGACGTACCACAGATACGCAGTATTTT
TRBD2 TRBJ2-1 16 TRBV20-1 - CSVWTSGGPNNDEQFF TGCAGTGTCTGGACTAGCGGGGGCCCCAACAACGATGAGCAGTTCTTC
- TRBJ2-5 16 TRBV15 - CATSDRDRYVRETQYF TGTGCCACCAGCGACCGGGACCGCTACGTTAGAGAGACCCAGTACTTC
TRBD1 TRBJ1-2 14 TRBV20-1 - CSAPTGAQKNGYTF TGCAGTGCTCCTACAGGGGCGCAGAAAAATGGCTACACCTTC
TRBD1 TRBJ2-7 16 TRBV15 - CATSRDQQGWSYEQYF TGTGCCACCAGCAGAGATCAACAGGGGTGGTCCTACGAGCAGTACTTC
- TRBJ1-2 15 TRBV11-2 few CASSLGSGNLYGYTF TGTGCCAGCAGCTTAGGGTCAGGGAACCTCTATGGCTACACCTTC
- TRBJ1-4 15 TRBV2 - CASSISEGNNEKLFF TGTGCCAGCAGTATAAGTGAGGGCAATAATGAAAAACTGTTTTTT
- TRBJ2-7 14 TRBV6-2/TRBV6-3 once CASRNRPRGDEQYF TGTGCCAGCAGAAACAGACCCCGCGGGGACGAGCAGTACTTC
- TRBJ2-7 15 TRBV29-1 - CSVDRIREFRGEQYF TGCAGCGTTGACCGGATAAGGGAGTTCCGGGGCGAGCAGTACTTC
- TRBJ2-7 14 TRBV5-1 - CASRGKDGRNEQYF TGCGCCAGCAGGGGGAAGGACGGACGGAACGAGCAGTACTTC
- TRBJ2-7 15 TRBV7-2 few CASSLAGGLSYEQYF TGTGCCAGCAGCTTAGCGGGGGGCCTCTCCTACGAGCAGTACTTC